This T cell receptor beta chain was retrieved from a study of T-cell reconstitution after alpha-beta-depleted transplantation in children. Findings of the study overall: For some patients, TCRbeta diversity was high at day 60 because of recipient T cells and thymic progenitors that survived. Once a year had passed after transplant, T-cell counts and diversity came mostly from newly produced T cells.

This clonotype was detected a few times. Its cognate antigen is unknown. The V gene end was trimmed by 2 bases and the J gene end by 1 base; junction bases not matched to a gene: 14. Germline V CDR1 and CDR2: SGHRS, YFSETQ. The CDR3 runs to 18 residues. Preparation of the TCRbeta library was carried out with unique molecular identifiers. TCRdb passed the PCR reads through MiXCR, listing each CDR3 protein once. The data show around 800,000 distinct CDR3 sequences, approximately 15% seen once. This TCR came from a male patient aged 10 to 17 who had a stem cell transplant for acute lymphoblastic leukemia, so the T cells may come from the graft donor. This rearrangement joins TRBV5-1 to TRBJ2-7, with TRBD2 identical over 8 bases. Sequenced here: PBMCs, mostly from graft donor cells, sampled 360 days after TCRalphabeta/CD19-depleted stem cell transplant. CDR3 protein: CASSFRGYESGRSYEQYF. CDR3 in DNA: TGCGCCAGCAGCTTCCGGGGATACGAGAGCGGGAGATCCTACGAGCAGTACTTC.